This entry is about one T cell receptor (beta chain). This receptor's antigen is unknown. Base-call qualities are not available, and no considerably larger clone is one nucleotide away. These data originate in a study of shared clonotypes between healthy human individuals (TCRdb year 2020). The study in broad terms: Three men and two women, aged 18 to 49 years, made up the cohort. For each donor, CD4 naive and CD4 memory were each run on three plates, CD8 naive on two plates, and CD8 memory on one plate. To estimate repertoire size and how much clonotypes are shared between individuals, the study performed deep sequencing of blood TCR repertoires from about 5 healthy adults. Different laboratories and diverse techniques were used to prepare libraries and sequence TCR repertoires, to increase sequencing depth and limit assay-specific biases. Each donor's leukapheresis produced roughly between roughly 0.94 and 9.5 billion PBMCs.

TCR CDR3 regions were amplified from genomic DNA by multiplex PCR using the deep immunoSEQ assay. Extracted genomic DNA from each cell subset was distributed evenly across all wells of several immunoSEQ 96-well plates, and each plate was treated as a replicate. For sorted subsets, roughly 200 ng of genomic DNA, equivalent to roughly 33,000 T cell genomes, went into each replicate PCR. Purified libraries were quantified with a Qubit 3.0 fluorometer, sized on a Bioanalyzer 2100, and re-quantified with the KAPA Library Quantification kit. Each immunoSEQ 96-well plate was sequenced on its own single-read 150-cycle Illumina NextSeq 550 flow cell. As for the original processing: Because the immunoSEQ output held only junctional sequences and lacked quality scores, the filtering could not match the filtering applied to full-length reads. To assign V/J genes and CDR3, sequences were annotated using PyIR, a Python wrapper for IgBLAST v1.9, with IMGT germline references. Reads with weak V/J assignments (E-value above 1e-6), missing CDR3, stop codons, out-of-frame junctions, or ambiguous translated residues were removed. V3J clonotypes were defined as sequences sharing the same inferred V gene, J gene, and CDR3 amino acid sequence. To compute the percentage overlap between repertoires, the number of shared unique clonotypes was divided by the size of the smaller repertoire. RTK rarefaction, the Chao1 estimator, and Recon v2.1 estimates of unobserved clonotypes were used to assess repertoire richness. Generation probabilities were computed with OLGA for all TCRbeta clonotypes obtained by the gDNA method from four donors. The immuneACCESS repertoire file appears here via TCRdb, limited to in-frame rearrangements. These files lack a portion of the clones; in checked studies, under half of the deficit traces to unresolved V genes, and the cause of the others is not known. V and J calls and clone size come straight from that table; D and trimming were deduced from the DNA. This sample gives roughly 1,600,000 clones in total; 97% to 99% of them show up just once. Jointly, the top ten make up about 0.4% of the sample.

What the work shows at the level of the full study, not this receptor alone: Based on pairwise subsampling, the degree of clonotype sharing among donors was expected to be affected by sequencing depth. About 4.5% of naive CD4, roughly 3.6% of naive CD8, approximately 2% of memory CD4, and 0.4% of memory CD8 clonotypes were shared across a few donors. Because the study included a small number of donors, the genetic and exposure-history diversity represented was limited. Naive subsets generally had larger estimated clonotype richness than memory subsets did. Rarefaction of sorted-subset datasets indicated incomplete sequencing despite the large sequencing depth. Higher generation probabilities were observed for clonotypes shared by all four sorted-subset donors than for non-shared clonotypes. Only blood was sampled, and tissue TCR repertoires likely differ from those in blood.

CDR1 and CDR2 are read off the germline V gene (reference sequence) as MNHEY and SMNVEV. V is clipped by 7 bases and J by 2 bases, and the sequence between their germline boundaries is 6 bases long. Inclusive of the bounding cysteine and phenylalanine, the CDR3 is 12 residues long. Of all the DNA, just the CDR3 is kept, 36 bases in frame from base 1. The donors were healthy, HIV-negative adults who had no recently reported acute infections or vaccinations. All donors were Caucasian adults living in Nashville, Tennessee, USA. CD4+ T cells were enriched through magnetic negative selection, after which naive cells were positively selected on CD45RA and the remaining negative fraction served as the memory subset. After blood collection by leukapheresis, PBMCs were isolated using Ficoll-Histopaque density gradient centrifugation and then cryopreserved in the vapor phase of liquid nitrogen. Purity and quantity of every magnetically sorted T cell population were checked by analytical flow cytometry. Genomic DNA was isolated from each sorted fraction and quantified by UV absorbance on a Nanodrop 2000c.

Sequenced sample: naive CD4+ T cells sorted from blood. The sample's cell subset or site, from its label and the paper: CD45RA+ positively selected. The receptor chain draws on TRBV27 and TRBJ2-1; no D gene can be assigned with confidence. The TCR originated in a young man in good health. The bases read TGTGCCAGCAAGGGCCCCTACAATGAGCAGTTCTTC. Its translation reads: CASKGPYNEQFF.